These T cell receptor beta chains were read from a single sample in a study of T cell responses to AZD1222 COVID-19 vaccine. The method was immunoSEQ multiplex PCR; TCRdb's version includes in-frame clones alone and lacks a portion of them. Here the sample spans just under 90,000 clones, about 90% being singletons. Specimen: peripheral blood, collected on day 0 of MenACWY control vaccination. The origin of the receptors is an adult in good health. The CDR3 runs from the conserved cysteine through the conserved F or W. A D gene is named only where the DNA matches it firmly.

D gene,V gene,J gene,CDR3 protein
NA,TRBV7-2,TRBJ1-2,CASTPGRNNYGYTF
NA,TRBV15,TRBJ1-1,CATSRASAEPTEAFF
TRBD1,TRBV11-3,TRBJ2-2,CASSWGQGSDTGELFF
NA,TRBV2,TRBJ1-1,CASRDTFLNTEAFF
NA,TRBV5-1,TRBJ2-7,CASSSTVTYEQYF
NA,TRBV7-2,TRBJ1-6,CASSLNHLPDSPLHF
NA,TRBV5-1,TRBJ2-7,CASSQPGPHLDF
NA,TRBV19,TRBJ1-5,CASSWSGGDQPQHF
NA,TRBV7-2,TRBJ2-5,CASSLVRGAGETQYF
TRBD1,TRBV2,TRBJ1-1,CASRNNRGSTEAFF
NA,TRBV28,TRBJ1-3,CASSRRMGPGNTIYF